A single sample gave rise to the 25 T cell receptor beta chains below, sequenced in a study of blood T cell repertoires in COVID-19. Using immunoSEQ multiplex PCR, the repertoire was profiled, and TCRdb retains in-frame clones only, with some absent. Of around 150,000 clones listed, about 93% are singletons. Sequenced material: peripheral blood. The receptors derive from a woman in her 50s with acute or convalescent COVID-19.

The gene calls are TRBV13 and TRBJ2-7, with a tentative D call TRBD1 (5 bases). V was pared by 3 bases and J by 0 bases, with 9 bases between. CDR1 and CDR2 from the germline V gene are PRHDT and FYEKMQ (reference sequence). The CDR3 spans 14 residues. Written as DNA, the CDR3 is TGTGCCAGCAGCTTTTCAGGGTCCTCCTACGAGCAGTACTTC. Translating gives CASSFSGSSYEQYF.

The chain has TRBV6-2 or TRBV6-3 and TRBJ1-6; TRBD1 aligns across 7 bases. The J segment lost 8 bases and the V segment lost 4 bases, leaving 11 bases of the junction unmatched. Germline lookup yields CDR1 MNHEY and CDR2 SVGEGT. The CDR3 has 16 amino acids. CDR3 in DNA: TGTGCCAGCAGTTTCATCGACAGGGTAGCTGATTCACCCCTCCACTTT. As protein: CASSFIDRVADSPLHF.

CDR3 region: CASSWAGTGEGEKLFF. CDR3 coding DNA: TGCGCCAGCAGCTGGGCCGGGACAGGGGAGGGCGAAAAACTGTTTTTT. V usage is TRBV5-1 and J usage is TRBJ1-4; 10 bases agree with TRBD1. Germline CDR1 and CDR2: SGHRS and YFSETQ. V trimming: 3 bases; J trimming: 8 bases; junction bases outside the gene matches: 10. The CDR3 sequence is 16 residues long.

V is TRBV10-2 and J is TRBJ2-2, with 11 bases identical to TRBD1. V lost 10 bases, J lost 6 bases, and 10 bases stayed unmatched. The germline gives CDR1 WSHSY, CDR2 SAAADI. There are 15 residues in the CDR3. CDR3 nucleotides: TGCGCCACCCAGCCTCGGGACAGGGGGTCCGGGGAGCTGTTTTTT. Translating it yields CATQPRDRGSGELFF.

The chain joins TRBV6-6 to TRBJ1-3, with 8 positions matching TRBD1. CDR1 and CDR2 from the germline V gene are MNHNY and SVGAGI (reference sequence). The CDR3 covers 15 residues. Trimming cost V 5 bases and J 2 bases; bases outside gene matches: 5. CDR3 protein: CASSPTGGPGNTIYF. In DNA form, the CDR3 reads TGTGCCAGCAGTCCTACAGGGGGTCCTGGAAACACCATATATTTT.

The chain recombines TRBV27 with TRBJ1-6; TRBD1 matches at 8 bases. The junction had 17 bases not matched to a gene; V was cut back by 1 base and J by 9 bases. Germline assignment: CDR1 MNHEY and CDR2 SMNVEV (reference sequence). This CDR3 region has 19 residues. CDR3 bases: TGTGCCAGCAGTTTATGGACGGCCCGCGACAGGGGCCGGGGTTCACCCCTCCACTTT. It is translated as CASSLWTARDRGRGSPLHF.

Here the CDR3 reads CASSTPRLAGGLEEQFF. In DNA, the CDR3 is TGTGCCAGCAGCACACCTAGACTAGCGGGAGGATTGGAGGAGCAGTTCTTC. The chain combines TRBV9 with TRBJ2-1; TRBD2 aligns across 13 bases. V lost 4 bases to trimming and J lost 10 bases; unmatched junction nucleotides: 14. This CDR3 contains 17 residues. Germline values: CDR1 SGDLS, CDR2 YYNGEE.

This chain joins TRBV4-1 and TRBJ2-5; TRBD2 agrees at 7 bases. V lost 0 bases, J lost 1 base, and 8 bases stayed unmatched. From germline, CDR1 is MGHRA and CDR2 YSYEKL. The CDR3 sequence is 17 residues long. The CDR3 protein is CASSQEGGTIIQETQYF. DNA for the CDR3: TGCGCCAGCAGCCAAGAGGGAGGGACTATCATCCAAGAGACCCAGTACTTC.

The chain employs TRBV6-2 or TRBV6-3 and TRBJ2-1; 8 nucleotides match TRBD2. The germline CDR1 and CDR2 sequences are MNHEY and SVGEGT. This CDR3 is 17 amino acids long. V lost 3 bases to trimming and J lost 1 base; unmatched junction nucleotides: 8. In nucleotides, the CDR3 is TGTGCCAGCAGTTATAGCGGGAAAAGGGCTTCCTACAATGAGCAGTTCTTC. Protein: CASSYSGKRASYNEQFF.

The CDR3 DNA sequence: TGTGCCTGGAGGCGACCAGGGGACGGGCATGGCTACACCTTC. This translates into CAWRRPGDGHGYTF. The chain has TRBV30 and TRBJ1-2, with D perhaps matching TRBD1 (6 bases). Trimming shortened V by 3 bases and J by 6 bases, and 17 bases separated the two germline ends. CDR1 is GTSNPN, CDR2 SVGIG, per germline (reference sequence). The CDR3 is 14 amino acids.

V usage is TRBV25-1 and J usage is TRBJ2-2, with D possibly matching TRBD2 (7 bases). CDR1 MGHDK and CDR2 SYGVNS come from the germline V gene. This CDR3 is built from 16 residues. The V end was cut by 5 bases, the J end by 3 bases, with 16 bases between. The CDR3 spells CASSRQLGGDTGELFF. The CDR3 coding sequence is TGTGCCAGCAGTCGCCAACTAGGGGGGGACACCGGGGAGCTGTTTTTT.

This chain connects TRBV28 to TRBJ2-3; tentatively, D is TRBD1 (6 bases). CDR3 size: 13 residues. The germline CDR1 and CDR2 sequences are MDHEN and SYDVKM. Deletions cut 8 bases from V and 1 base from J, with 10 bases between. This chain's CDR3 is CASLGAGTDTQYF. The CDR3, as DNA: TGTGCCAGCCTGGGGGCAGGCACAGATACGCAGTATTTT.

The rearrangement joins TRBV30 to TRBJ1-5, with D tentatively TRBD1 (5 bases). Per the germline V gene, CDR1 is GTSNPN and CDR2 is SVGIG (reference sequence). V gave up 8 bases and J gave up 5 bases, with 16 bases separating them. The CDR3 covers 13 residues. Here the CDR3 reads CAAQTGFDQPQHF. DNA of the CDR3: TGTGCCGCCCAAACAGGTTTCGATCAGCCCCAGCATTTT.

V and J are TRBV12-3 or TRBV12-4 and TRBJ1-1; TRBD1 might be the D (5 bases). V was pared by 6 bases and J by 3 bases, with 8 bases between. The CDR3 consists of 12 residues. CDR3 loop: CASSLGDTEAFF. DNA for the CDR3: TGTGCCAGCAGCCTAGGGGACACTGAAGCTTTCTTT.

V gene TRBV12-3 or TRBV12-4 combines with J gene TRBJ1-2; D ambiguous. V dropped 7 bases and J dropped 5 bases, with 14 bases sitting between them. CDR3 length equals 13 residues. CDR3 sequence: CASTLGLGYGYTF. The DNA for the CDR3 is TGTGCCAGCACTCTGGGTCTCGGGTATGGCTACACCTTC.

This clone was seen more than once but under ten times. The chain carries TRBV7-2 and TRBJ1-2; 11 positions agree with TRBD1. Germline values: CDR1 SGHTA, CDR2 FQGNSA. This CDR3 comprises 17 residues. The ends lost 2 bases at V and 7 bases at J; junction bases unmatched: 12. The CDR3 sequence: CASSLSGVGQGAGGYTF. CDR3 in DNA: TGTGCCAGCAGCTTATCCGGGGTTGGACAGGGGGCCGGTGGCTACACCTTC.

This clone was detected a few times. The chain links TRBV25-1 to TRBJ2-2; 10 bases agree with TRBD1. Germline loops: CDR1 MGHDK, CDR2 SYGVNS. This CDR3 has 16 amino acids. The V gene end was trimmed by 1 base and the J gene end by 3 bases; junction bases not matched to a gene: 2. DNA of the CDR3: TGTGCCAGCAGTGAATGGACAGGGGGGGACACCGGGGAGCTGTTTTTT. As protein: CASSEWTGGDTGELFF.

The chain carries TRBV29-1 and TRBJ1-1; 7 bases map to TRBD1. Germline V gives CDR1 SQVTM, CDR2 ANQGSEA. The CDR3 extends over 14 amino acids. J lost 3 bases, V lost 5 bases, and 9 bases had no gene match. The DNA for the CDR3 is TGCAGCGTTTCGGGACAGTGGGTGGACACTGAAGCTTTCTTT. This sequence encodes CSVSGQWVDTEAFF.

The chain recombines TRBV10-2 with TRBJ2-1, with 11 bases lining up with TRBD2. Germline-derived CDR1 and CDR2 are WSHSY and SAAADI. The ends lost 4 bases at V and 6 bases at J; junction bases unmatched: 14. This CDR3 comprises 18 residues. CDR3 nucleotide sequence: TGCGCCAGCAGTGTTACGCTAGCGGGGGGCCCGACCCTCAATGAGCAGTTCTTC. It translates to CASSVTLAGGPTLNEQFF.

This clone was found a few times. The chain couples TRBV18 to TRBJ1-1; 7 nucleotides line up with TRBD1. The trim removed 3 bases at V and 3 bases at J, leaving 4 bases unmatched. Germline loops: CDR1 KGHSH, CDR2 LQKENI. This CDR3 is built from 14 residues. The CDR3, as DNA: TGTGCCAGCTCACCTGACAGGGACGACACTGAAGCTTTCTTT. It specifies CASSPDRDDTEAFF.

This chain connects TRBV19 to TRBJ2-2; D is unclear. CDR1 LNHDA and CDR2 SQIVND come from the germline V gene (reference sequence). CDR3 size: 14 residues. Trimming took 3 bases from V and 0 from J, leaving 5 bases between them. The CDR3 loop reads CASSIRTNTGELFF. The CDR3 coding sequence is TGTGCCAGTAGTATCAGGACGAACACCGGGGAGCTGTTTTTT.

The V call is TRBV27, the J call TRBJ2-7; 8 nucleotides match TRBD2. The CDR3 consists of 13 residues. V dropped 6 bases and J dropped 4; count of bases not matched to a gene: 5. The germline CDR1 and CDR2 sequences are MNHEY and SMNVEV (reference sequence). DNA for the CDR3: TGTGCCAGCAGGTCTAGCGGGCCTTACGAGCAGTACTTC. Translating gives CASRSSGPYEQYF.

CDR3 DNA: TGTGCCAGCACCCGACAGGGTCTAGGCTATGGCTACACCTTC. It yields the protein CASTRQGLGYGYTF. The rearrangement joins TRBV2 to TRBJ1-2, with TRBD1 matching 7 bases. V lost 7 bases, J lost 4 bases, and 9 bases stayed unmatched. This CDR3 is 14 amino acids long. The germline V gene encodes CDR1 SNHLY and CDR2 FYNNEI.

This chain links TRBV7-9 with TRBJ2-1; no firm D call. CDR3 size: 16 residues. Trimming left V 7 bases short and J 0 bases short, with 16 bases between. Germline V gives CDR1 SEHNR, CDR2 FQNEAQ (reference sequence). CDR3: CASTSSGSSSYNEQFF. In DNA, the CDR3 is TGTGCCAGCACCTCATCCGGGTCAAGCTCCTACAATGAGCAGTTCTTC.

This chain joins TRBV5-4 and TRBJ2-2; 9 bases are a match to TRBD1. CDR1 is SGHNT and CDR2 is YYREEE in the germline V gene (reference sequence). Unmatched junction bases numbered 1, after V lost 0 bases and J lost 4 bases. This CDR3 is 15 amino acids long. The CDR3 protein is CASSLDRGPTGELFF. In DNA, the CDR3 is TGTGCCAGCAGCTTGGACAGGGGGCCCACCGGGGAGCTGTTTTTT.